Included here is one TCR beta chain sequence, with context. Only in-frame clones appear in the TCRdb table, and some are missing; sequencing was by immunoSEQ multiplex PCR. This sample has around 65,000 clones; over 80% occur once, and the top ten carry 4% to 5%. This sample is part of a study of technical replicates of blood from a handful of donors. V dropped 3 bases and J dropped 4 bases, with 4 bases sitting between them. CDR3 length equals 11 residues. The germline gives CDR1 SQVTM, CDR2 ANQGSEA. Sequencing input: PBMCs. This clonotype was obtained from a human donor in good health. Some clones in this sample may be carry-over from other donors' samples. V and J are TRBV29-1 and TRBJ1-3; unclear D gene. CDR3: CSVDSGNTIYF. The CDR3 region has the DNA TGCAGCGTTGACTCCGGAAACACCATATATTTT.